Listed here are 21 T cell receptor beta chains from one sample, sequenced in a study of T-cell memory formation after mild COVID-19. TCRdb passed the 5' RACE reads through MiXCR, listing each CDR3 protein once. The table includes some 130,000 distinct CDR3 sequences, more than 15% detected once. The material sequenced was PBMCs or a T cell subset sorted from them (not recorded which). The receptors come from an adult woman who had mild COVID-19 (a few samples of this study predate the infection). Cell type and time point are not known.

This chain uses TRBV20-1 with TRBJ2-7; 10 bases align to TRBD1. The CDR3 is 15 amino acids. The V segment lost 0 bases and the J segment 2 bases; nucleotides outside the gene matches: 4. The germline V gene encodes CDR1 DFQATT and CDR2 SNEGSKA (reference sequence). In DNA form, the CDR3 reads TGCAGTGCTAGAGATATGGGACAGGGGACCTACGAGCAGTACTTC. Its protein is CSARDMGQGTYEQYF.

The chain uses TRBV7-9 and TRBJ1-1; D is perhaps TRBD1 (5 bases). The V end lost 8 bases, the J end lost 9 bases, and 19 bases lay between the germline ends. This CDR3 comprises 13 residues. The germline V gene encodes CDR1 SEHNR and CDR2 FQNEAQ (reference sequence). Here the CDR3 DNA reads TGTGCCAGCCAAGGGGCTGGGGGTAATAAAGCTTTCTTT. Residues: CASQGAGGNKAFF.

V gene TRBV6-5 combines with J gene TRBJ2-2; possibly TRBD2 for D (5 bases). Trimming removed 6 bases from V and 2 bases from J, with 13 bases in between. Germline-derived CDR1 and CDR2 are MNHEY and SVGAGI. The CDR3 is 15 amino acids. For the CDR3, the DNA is TGTGCCAGCAGACGGGGAGTCCTTAACACCGGGGAGCTGTTTTTT. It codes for CASRRGVLNTGELFF.

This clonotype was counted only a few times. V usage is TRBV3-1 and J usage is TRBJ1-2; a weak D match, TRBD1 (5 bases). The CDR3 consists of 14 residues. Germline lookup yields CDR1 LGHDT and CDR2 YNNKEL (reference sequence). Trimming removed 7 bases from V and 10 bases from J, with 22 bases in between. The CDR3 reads CASTPAGGRRDYTF. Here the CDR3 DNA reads TGTGCCAGCACCCCCGCCGGGGGTCGAAGGGACTACACCTTC.

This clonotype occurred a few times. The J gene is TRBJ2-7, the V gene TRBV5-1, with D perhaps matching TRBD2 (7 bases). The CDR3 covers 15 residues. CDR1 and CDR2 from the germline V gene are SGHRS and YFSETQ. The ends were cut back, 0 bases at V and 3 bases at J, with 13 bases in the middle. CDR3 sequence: CASSLARGPDYEQYF. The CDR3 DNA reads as TGCGCCAGCAGCTTGGCGCGGGGGCCAGACTACGAGCAGTACTTC.

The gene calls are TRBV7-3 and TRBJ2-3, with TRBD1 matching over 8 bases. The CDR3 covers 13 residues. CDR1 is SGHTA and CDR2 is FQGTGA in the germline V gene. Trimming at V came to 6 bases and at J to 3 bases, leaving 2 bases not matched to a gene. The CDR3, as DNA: TGTGCCAGCAGGGACAGGGCAACAGATACGCAGTATTTT. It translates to CASRDRATDTQYF.

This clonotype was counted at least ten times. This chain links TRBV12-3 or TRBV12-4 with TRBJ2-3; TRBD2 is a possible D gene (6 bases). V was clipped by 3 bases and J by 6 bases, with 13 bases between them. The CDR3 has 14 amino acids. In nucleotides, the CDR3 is TGTGCCAGCAGTTTGGGCGGGGTAGGGGATACGCAGTATTTT. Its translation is CASSLGGVGDTQYF.

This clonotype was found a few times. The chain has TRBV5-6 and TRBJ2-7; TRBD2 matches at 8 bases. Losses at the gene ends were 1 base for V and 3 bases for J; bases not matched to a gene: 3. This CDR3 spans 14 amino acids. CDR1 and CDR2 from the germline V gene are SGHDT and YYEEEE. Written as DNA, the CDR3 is TGTGCCAGCAGCTTGATAGCGGGGTTCTACGAGCAGTACTTC. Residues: CASSLIAGFYEQYF.

The CDR3, as DNA: TGTGCCAGCAGTCCAGTCAGGGACCCGCGGGGAGCGTTCTACGAGCAGTACTTC. Its protein is CASSPVRDPRGAFYEQYF. The chain links TRBV12-3 or TRBV12-4 to TRBJ2-7, with D possibly matching TRBD2 (6 bases). This CDR3 is 18 amino acids long. V was clipped by 5 bases and J by 3 bases, with 26 bases between them.

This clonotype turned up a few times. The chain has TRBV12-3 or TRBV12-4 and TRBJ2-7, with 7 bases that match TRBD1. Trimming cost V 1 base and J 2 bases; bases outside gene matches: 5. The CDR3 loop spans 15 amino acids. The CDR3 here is CASSLGTGPPYEQYF. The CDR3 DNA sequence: TGTGCCAGCAGTTTAGGGACAGGCCCCCCCTACGAGCAGTACTTC.

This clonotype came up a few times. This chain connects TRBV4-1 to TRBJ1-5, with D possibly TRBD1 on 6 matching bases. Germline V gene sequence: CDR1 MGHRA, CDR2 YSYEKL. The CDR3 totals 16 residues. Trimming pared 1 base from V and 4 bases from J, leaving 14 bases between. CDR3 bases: TGCGCCAGCAGCCAAGCTACGGGGGCCCTTAATCAGCCCCAGCATTTT. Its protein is CASSQATGALNQPQHF.

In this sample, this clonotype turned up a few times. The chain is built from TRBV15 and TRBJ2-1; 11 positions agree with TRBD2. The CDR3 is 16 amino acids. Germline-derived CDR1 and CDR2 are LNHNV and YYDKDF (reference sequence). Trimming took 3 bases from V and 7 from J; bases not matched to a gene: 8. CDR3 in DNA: TGTGCCACCAGCAGGGGATTAGCGGGAGGGCCTAATGAGCAGTTCTTC. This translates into CATSRGLAGGPNEQFF.

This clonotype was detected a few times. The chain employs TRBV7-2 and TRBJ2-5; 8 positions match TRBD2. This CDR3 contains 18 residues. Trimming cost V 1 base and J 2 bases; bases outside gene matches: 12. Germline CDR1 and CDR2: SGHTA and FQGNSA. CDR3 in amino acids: CASSLGGWRGAEQETQYF. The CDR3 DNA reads TGTGCCAGCAGCTTAGGGGGTTGGCGGGGGGCCGAACAAGAGACCCAGTACTTC.

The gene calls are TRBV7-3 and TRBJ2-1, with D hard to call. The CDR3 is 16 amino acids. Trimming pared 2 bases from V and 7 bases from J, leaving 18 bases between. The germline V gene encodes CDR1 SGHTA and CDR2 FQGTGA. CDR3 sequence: CASSLYPLVKENEQFF. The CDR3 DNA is TGTGCCAGCAGCTTATACCCCCTAGTTAAAGAAAATGAGCAGTTCTTC.

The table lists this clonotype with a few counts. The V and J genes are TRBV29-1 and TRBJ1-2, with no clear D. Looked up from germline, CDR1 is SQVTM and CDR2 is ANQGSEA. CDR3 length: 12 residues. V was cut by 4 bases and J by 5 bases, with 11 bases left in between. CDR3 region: CSVAQLQYGYTF. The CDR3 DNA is TGCAGCGTTGCACAGCTTCAGTATGGCTACACCTTC. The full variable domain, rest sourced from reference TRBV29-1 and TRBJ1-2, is SAVISQKPSRDICQRGTSLTIQCQVDSQVTMMFWYRQQPGQSLTLIATANQGSEATYESGFVIDKFPISRPNLTFSTLTVSNMSPEDSSIYLCSVAQLQYGYTFGSGTRLTVV.

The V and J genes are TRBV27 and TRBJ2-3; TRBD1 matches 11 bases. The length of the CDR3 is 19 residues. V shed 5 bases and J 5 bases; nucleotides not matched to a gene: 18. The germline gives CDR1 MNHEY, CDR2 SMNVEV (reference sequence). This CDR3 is CASSPADRTGGAKLDTQYF. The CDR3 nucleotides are TGTGCCAGCAGTCCCGCGGACAGGACAGGGGGCGCTAAATTAGATACGCAGTATTTT.

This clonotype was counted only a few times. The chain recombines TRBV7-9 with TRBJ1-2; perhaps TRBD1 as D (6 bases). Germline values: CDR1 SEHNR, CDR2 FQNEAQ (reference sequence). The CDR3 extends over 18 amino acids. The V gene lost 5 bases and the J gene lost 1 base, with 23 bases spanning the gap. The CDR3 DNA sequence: TGTGCCAGCAGCCCGCTTCTCGGTCAGGGGAGAGTTAACTATGGCTACACCTTC. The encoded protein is CASSPLLGQGRVNYGYTF.

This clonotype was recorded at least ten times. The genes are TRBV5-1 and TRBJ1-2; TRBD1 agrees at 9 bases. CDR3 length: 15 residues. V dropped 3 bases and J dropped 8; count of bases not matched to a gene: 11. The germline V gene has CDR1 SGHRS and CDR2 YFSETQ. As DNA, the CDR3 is TGCGCCAGCAGCTGGTACCGGGACAGGGCAGAAGGCTACACCTTC. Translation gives CASSWYRDRAEGYTF.

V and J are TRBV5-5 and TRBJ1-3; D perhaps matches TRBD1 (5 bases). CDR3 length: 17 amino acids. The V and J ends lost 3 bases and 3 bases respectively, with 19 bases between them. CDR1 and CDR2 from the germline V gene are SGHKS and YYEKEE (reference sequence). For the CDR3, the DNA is TGTGCCAGCAGCTCTGGCGGGGGACTGGCTCTTGGAAACACCATATATTTT. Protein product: CASSSGGGLALGNTIYF.

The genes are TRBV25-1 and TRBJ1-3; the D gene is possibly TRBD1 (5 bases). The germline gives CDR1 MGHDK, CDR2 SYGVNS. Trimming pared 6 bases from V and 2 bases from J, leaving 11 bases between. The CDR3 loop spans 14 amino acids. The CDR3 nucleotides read TGTGCCAGCAGGTCCAGGGAGGCTGGAAACACCATATATTTT. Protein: CASRSREAGNTIYF.

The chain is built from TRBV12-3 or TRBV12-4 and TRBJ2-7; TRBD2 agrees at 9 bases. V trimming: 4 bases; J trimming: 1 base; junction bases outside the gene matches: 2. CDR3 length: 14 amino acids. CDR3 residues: CASSSTSGSYEQYF. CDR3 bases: TGTGCCAGCAGTTCGACTAGCGGATCCTACGAGCAGTACTTC.